These T cell receptor beta chains were read from a single sample in a study of blood T cell repertoires in COVID-19. This table comes from immunoSEQ multiplex PCR, and its TCRdb copy is limited to in-frame clones, with some not included. The sample holds 140,000 to 150,000 clones, just under 85% seen once. The sequencing sample was made of PBMCs or T cells enriched from blood (not recorded which). These receptors were taken from a woman aged 45-59 years with acute COVID-19. Both conserved end residues are part of each CDR3. D genes are given only for firm matches. A clone size is listed for some rows: how often the clone was seen (once, few, many), or a class if it is expanded.

clone_size d_call j_call v_call cdr3_nt cdr3_aa
- TRBD1 TRBJ2-2 TRBV19 TGTGCCAGCATTTCCGGGACAGGCTCGAACACCGGGGAGCTGTTTTTT CASISGTGSNTGELFF
- - TRBJ2-3 TRBV10-2 TGCGCCAGCAGTGGCAGTTCGGATACGCAGTATTTT CASSGSSDTQYF
- TRBD1 TRBJ2-7 TRBV29-1 TGCAGCGTTGCCGGGGTAGACAGGGTCCAAACCGAGCAGTACTTC CSVAGVDRVQTEQYF
- TRBD1 TRBJ1-2 TRBV5-6 TGTGCCAGCAGCTTGGCGGGACAGTTCTATGGCTACACCTTC CASSLAGQFYGYTF
- TRBD1 TRBJ2-2 TRBV29-1 TGCAGCGCCCGGGACAGCTCGAACACCGGGGAGCTGTTTTTT CSARDSSNTGELFF
- - TRBJ2-7 TRBV5-4 TGTGCCAGCAGCCCCGGCGGGGCCGGCTACGAGCAGTACTTC CASSPGGAGYEQYF
- - TRBJ2-4 TRBV19 TGTGCCAGTAGTATAGAGAGGGCCGAGCTAGCCAAAAACATTCAGTACTTC CASSIERAELAKNIQYF
once TRBD1 TRBJ1-1 TRBV28 TGTGCCAGCAGTTCCGGGACAGAGGGTGAAGCTTTCTTT CASSSGTEGEAFF
- - TRBJ2-1 TRBV12-3/TRBV12-4 TGTGCCAGCAGTCCCCTAGGCCGTGAGCAGTTCTTC CASSPLGREQFF
few TRBD1 TRBJ2-3 TRBV5-4 TGTGCCAGCAGCTGGGGAGGACAGGGCATGAAGACGCAGTATTTT CASSWGGQGMKTQYF
- - TRBJ2-1 TRBV7-6 TGTGCCAGCAGCTTAAACTACGGCTATGAGCAGTTCTTC CASSLNYGYEQFF